This is a list of T cell receptor beta chains from one sample in a study of cytomegalovirus exposure and HLA in healthy donors. Generated by immunoSEQ multiplex PCR, the TCRdb table keeps only in-frame clones and is missing some. The sample shows roughly 250,000 clones, 90% of them seen only once. The sequenced material came from PBMCs. The receptors shown here come from a woman between 18 and 29 years old in good health and CMV-seronegative. The CDR3 runs from the conserved cysteine through the conserved F or W. The D gene is left open where the match is weak. Clone size appears in some rows only: once, few, many, or a class for an expanded clone.

D	size	V	CDR3
TRBD2	NA	TRBV6-4	CASSDGLAGAGEQFF
NA	NA	TRBV5-1	CASSLGQTSGETQYF
TRBD1	NA	TRBV4-3	CASSSRRTGNYGYTF
TRBD1	NA	TRBV4-1	CASSQAGTGETEAFF
NA	NA	TRBV9	CASSVGQNYEQYF
NA	NA	TRBV6-1	CASKVGQGNSYGYTF
NA	NA	TRBV6-5	CASSRGLSSYNEQFF
TRBD2	NA	TRBV10-2	CASSGSGGARETQYF
NA	NA	TRBV6-5	CASRPRGAADTQYF
TRBD2	NA	TRBV4-3	CASSQEYFAGLGSYEQYF
NA	NA	TRBV28	CASSFGRAHTDTQYF
NA	once	TRBV19	CASRAGDSPLHF
NA	NA	TRBV7-9	CASSYQDNYEQYF
TRBD1	NA	TRBV7-9	CASGSDRPNQPQHF
NA	NA	TRBV1	CTSSQQGGRTEAFF
TRBD2	NA	TRBV5-4	CASSERGYSYNEQFF
TRBD2	NA	TRBV5-1	CASSPRGLAEYNEQFF
TRBD1	NA	TRBV13	CASSPLRGPYNEQFF
TRBD2	once	TRBV4-1	CASSPLAGGNNEQFF
NA	NA	TRBV30	CAWSRTAAYEQYF
TRBD2	NA	TRBV5-1	CASVGGAGANVLTF
TRBD2	NA	TRBV6-6	CASSLLAGGSDTQYF
NA	few	TRBV7-9	CASSAAGTSNTGELFF
NA	once	TRBV6-1	CASSELRAYTEAFF
TRBD1	NA	TRBV15	CATSREGGLTSQFF
NA	NA	TRBV6-5	CASSRDSGSNEKLFF
TRBD2	NA	TRBV28	CASSSPGGKNTGELFF
NA	NA	TRBV19	CASSIQGYEAFF
NA	NA	TRBV5-4	CASSLGQSRGYSPLHF
NA	few	TRBV6-5	CASRTGGNSPLHF
NA	NA	TRBV2	CASSEGADSYNSPLHF
TRBD2	NA	TRBV4-1	CASSQGASGGPNEQFF
NA	NA	TRBV19	CASSRRPGLSSYNEQFF
TRBD1	NA	TRBV18	CASTYLPGQGDSPLHF
NA	once	TRBV4-3	CASSQGTAVGYGYTF
NA	NA	TRBV7-9	CASSQNPSPGGRGELFF
TRBD2	NA	TRBV6-5	CASGIAGGLQETQYF
TRBD1	NA	TRBV27	CASSLFGTRTGTNYGYTF
NA	NA	TRBV5-4	CASSLYAVMNTEAFF
NA	NA	TRBV5-1	CASSYSGNTEAFF
NA	NA	TRBV28	CATLSGNQPQHF
NA	NA	TRBV27	CASSFLAASTDTQYF
TRBD2	NA	TRBV7-3	CASSFSGLAGVHGTGELFF
NA	NA	TRBV7-6	CASSLAGTRNTIYF
TRBD2	NA	TRBV27	CASSLSSGGPYNEQFF
NA	once	TRBV19	CASSIRTDSYEQYF
NA	NA	TRBV19	CASSRGSEQYF
NA	NA	TRBV4-2	CASSQQMGAGPEIFSNTGELFF
TRBD2	NA	TRBV2	CASSTAGGGTDTQYF
NA	NA	TRBV9	CASSVRGNGYTF
NA	few	TRBV28	CASSLGGYGYTF
NA	NA	TRBV7-9	CASSPDPTGPNYGYTF
NA	NA	TRBV27	CASSLGGVVTEAFF